A selection of T cell receptor beta chains follows, all from one sample in a study of cytomegalovirus exposure and HLA in healthy donors. Here immunoSEQ multiplex PCR was the method, and the copy in TCRdb shows in-frame clones only, minus some. Of more than 150,000 clones in the sample, more than 60% were seen once. Sequences were obtained from PBMCs. All receptors come from a woman in her 40s in good health and CMV-seropositive. CDR3s include the opening cysteine and the closing phenylalanine or tryptophan. D genes are given only for firm matches. Where a row states a size, it is once, few, many or the class of an expanded clone; other rows omit it.

TRBD1,TRBV5-6,TRBJ2-7,13,-,CASIGQGGDEQYF,TGTGCCAGCATCGGACAGGGGGGTGACGAGCAGTACTTC
TRBD2,TRBV27,TRBJ2-7,17,once,CASSLRSSGTLTYEQYF,TGTGCCAGCAGTTTACGGTCTAGCGGGACGCTGACCTACGAGCAGTACTTC
-,TRBV29-1,TRBJ1-1,13,few,CSVEGQGGTEAFF,TGCAGCGTTGAAGGCCAGGGTGGCACTGAAGCTTTCTTT
TRBD1,TRBV28,TRBJ2-7,15,-,CASSSAGTGKDEQYF,TGTGCCAGCAGTTCCGCTGGGACAGGGAAGGACGAGCAGTACTTC
-,TRBV28,TRBJ1-1,15,-,CASSLPAGTNTEAFF,TGTGCCAGCAGTCTACCGGCAGGCACGAACACTGAAGCTTTCTTT
-,TRBV6-1,TRBJ2-7,11,-,CASSSTYEQYF,TGTGCCAGCAGTTCTACCTACGAGCAGTACTTC
TRBD1,TRBV28,TRBJ1-1,14,-,CASSLLTGYTEAFF,TGTGCCAGCAGTTTATTGACAGGGTACACTGAAGCTTTCTTT
TRBD2,TRBV5-4,TRBJ2-3,16,-,CASSLKGLAGADTQYF,TGTGCCAGCAGCCTAAAGGGACTAGCGGGAGCGGATACGCAGTATTTT
TRBD2,TRBV11-3,TRBJ2-3,18,-,CASSLGAQAGGNTDTQYF,TGTGCCAGCAGCTTAGGGGCCCAAGCGGGAGGAAACACAGATACGCAGTATTTT
TRBD2,TRBV2,TRBJ2-3,17,-,CASSEPGLAGVIDTQYF,TGTGCCAGCAGTGAACCGGGACTAGCGGGAGTGATAGATACGCAGTATTTT
TRBD2,TRBV27,TRBJ2-1,15,-,CASSLSLAAYNEQFF,TGTGCCAGCAGTTTATCACTAGCGGCCTACAATGAGCAGTTCTTC
TRBD2,TRBV5-6,TRBJ2-5,15,-,CASTPRASGRETQYF,TGTGCCAGCACCCCTCGGGCTAGCGGTAGAGAGACCCAGTACTTC
-,TRBV21-1,TRBJ2-1,15,-,CASNNPWALYNEQFF,TGTGCCAGCAATAACCCTTGGGCGTTGTACAATGAGCAGTTCTTC
-,TRBV28,TRBJ1-2,13,-,CASSFPQGHGYTF,TGTGCCAGCAGTTTCCCCCAGGGGCATGGCTACACCTTC
TRBD2,TRBV7-9,TRBJ2-7,14,-,CASSLAGRANEQYF,TGTGCCAGCAGCTTAGCCGGGAGGGCCAACGAGCAGTACTTC
TRBD2,TRBV11-2,TRBJ2-1,17,-,CASSSPSGGRAVNEQFF,TGTGCCAGCAGCTCCCCTAGCGGCGGGAGGGCCGTCAATGAGCAGTTCTTC
TRBD2,TRBV28,TRBJ2-1,16,-,CASRGVAGTSHNEQFF,TGTGCCAGCAGGGGAGTGGCCGGGACTAGCCACAATGAGCAGTTCTTC
TRBD1,TRBV28,TRBJ2-7,16,-,CASSSSWDRGSHEQYF,TGTGCCAGCAGTTCCTCATGGGACAGGGGATCCCACGAGCAGTACTTC
-,TRBV27,TRBJ2-7,15,-,CASSSSGRGPGEQYF,TGTGCCAGCAGTTCTTCTGGGCGGGGCCCTGGCGAGCAGTACTTC
-,TRBV7-3,TRBJ2-1,15,-,CASSLVRTVYNEQFF,TGTGCCAGCAGCCTAGTAAGGACAGTATACAATGAGCAGTTCTTC
TRBD1,TRBV7-8,TRBJ1-1,16,few,CASSLGRRRGQGGSFF,TGTGCCAGCAGCTTAGGACGCCGCAGGGGGCAAGGCGGGTCTTTCTTT
-,TRBV5-1,TRBJ2-5,16,-,CASSLRVSEFQETQYF,TGCGCCAGCAGCTTGCGAGTTAGCGAGTTCCAAGAGACCCAGTACTTC
-,TRBV28,TRBJ1-5,16,-,CASSLSWGRALGAQHF,TGTGCCAGCAGTTTGAGTTGGGGTAGGGCTTTAGGGGCCCAGCATTTT
TRBD2,TRBV5-1,TRBJ2-7,14,-,CASSLGTSGYEQYF,TGCGCCAGCAGCTTGGGGACTAGCGGCTACGAGCAGTACTTC
TRBD1,TRBV28,TRBJ2-3,15,-,CASSLGGTGRTTQYF,TGTGCCAGCAGTCTAGGGGGGACAGGGCGGACTACGCAGTATTTT
-,TRBV4-3,TRBJ2-2,14,-,CASSQAKNTGELFF,TGCGCCAGCAGCCAAGCTAAGAACACCGGGGAGCTGTTTTTT
TRBD1,TRBV15,TRBJ1-5,14,-,CATTTGDSNQPQHF,TGTGCCACCACTACAGGGGATAGCAATCAGCCCCAGCATTTT
-,TRBV6-4,TRBJ2-5,12,-,CASSGGKETQYF,TGTGCCAGCAGTGGCGGAAAAGAGACCCAGTACTTC
-,TRBV7-3,TRBJ2-1,14,-,CASSSYTPPYEQFF,TGTGCCAGCAGTTCTTATACTCCTCCCTATGAGCAGTTCTTC
-,TRBV9,TRBJ2-6,17,-,CASSKQGLPSGANVLTF,TGTGCCAGCAGCAAACAGGGTCTACCCTCTGGGGCCAACGTCCTGACTTTC
TRBD2,TRBV7-3,TRBJ2-3,16,-,CASSSGLAGEADTQYF,TGTGCCAGCAGCTCCGGACTAGCGGGAGAAGCGGATACGCAGTATTTT
-,TRBV19,TRBJ1-2,12,-,CASKTGLNGYTF,TGTGCCAGTAAAACTGGACTGAATGGCTACACCTTC